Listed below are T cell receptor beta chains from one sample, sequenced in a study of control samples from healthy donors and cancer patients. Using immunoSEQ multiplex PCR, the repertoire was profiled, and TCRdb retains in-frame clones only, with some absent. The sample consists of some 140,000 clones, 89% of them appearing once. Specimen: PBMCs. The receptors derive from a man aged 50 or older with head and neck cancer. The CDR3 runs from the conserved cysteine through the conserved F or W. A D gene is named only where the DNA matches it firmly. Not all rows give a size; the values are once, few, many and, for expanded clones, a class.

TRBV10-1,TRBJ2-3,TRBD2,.,TGCGCCAGCAGAGCCGGGACTAGCGGTAGCACAGATACGCAGTATTTT,CASRAGTSGSTDTQYF
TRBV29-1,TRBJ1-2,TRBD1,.,TGCAGCGTTGAAGTTGGGACAGGGGAAGGCTACACCTTC,CSVEVGTGEGYTF
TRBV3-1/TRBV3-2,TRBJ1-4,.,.,TGTGCCAGCAGCCAAGCCCACGGCCCGAAGAATGAAAAACTGTTTTTT,CASSQAHGPKNEKLFF
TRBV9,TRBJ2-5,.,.,TGTGCCAGCAGCCCCAGGGATCTCTGGTGGGAGACCCAGTACTTC,CASSPRDLWWETQYF
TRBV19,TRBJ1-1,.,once,TGTGCCAGTAGTATGGTGGGGTCGCCGGAAGCTTTCTTT,CASSMVGSPEAFF
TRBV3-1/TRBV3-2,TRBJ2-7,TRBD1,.,TGTGCCAGCAGCCAAAGGACAGGGGTAGAATACGAGCAGTACTTC,CASSQRTGVEYEQYF
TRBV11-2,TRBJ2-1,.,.,TGTGCCAGCAGCAAGGATCAATCGAATGAGCAGTTCTTC,CASSKDQSNEQFF
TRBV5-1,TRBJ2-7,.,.,TGCGCCAGCAGCTTTCTTTCTGAGAACTTGGGCGAGCAGTACTTC,CASSFLSENLGEQYF
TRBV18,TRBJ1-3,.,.,TGTGCCAGCTCACCCTTCCCAGATCCCTCTGGAAACACCATATATTTT,CASSPFPDPSGNTIYF
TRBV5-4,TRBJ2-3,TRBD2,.,TGTGCCAGCAGCTTCACTAGCGGGGCTAGCACAGATACGCAGTATTTT,CASSFTSGASTDTQYF
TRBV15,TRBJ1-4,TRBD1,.,TGTGCCACCAGCAGAGGGGACAGGGGGCGCACTAATGAAAAACTGTTTTTT,CATSRGDRGRTNEKLFF
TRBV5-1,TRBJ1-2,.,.,TGCGCCAGCAGCTTGGATGGGGGGCCCTATCCTGGCTACACCTTC,CASSLDGGPYPGYTF
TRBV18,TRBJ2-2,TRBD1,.,TGTGCCAGCTCACCGACAGGGAACGGGGAGCTGTTTTTT,CASSPTGNGELFF
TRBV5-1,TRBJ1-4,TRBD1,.,TGCGCCAGCAGCGGAACAGGGGCGGTGGATGAAAAACTGTTTTTT,CASSGTGAVDEKLFF
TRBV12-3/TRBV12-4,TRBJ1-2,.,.,TGTGCCAGCAGGCAAACAGGCAGCTATGGCTACACCTTC,CASRQTGSYGYTF
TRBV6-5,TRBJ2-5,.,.,TGTGCCAGCTCCGCCTCTAAGTCCGGGACCCAGTACTTC,CASSASKSGTQYF
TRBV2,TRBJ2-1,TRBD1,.,TGTGCCAGCAGTGCGGGACAGGGGACCTACAATGAGCAGTTCTTC,CASSAGQGTYNEQFF
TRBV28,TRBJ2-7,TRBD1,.,TGTGCCAGCATTCCCCTAGGGGGGACAGGGTCCCACGAGCAGTACTTC,CASIPLGGTGSHEQYF
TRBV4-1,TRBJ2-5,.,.,TGCGCCAGCAGCCAAGATCCCAAAGGAGAGACCCAGTACTTC,CASSQDPKGETQYF
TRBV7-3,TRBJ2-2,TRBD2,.,TGTGCCAGCAGCCTACAGGGAGCAGCTAGCGGGGGGAGGAACACCGGGGAGCTGTTTTTT,CASSLQGAASGGRNTGELFF
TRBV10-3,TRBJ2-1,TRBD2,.,TGTGCCATCAGTGAGTCGACCGGGACTAGCTACAATGAGCAGTTCTTC,CAISESTGTSYNEQFF
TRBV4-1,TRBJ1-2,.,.,TGCGCCAGCAGCCAAGTACCAGGGGTCGATTTCTACACCTTC,CASSQVPGVDFYTF
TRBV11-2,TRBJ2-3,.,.,TGTGCCAGCAGCTTAGATCAAATGAGTCCAGATACGCAGTATTTT,CASSLDQMSPDTQYF